This T cell receptor beta chain was retrieved from a study of blood T cell repertoires in COVID-19. Background on the study: Acute-phase and convalescent COVID-19 samples originated in the United States, Italy and Spain.

CDR1 SGHTA and CDR2 FQGNSA come from the germline V gene. The CDR3 contains 16 residues. Trimming stripped 1 base from V and 7 bases from J, with 16 bases between. Original handling: Estimated nucleated cell counts came from reference gene primer amplification. Sequenced by immunoSEQ multiplex PCR; TCRdb stores in-frame clones only, minus some. D and trimming come from the DNA, and the V and J calls and clone size come from that table. The table has under 200,000 clones, roughly 81% seen once. The receptor was isolated from a middle-aged man who had recovered from COVID-19. Sequenced input: peripheral blood. V usage is TRBV7-2 and J usage is TRBJ1-4; a possible D gene is TRBD1 (5 bases). The CDR3 bases are TGTGCCAGCAGCTTAGGGGTGTCCGGGGGTAGTGAAAAACTGTTTTTT. Residues: CASSLGVSGGSEKLFF.